The source of this T cell receptor (beta chain) is a study of metastatic and nonmetastatic thyroid tumors. Study-wide context: Across peripheral blood and tumor or nodule tissue samples taken from malignant and benign thyroid patients, the repertoires were compared with one another. Study-wide findings and caveats: In blood and tumor, TCR beta diversity was reportedly significantly higher in malignant thyroid tumors than in benign nodules.

Study processing details: Construction of a distant-metastasis classifier for papillary thyroid cancer relied on CDR3 differences across clinicopathological groups. Using MiXCR, TCRdb re-called clones from the PCR reads. TCRdb, not the original authors, processed these V and J calls. The sample carries around 9,000 clones, 20% to 30% recorded once. Germline V gene data show CDR1 as DFQATT and CDR2 as SNEGSKA (reference sequence). Trimming cost V 3 bases and J 4 bases; bases outside gene matches: 2. This CDR3 contains 14 residues. None of the patients had undergone any treatment ahead of thyroid surgery. This clone came up many times. Its antigen is unidentified.

The chain combines TRBV20-1 with TRBJ2-1, with TRBD2 identical over 11 bases. Sequencing was performed on adjacent normal tissue. This clonotype was sampled from a female donor with papillary thyroid cancer or a benign thyroid nodule (not recorded which). Some clones in this sample may be carry-over from other donors' samples. CDR3 protein: CSARPSGRYNEQFF. CDR3 in DNA: TGCAGTGCTAGGCCTAGCGGGAGGTACAATGAGCAGTTCTTC.